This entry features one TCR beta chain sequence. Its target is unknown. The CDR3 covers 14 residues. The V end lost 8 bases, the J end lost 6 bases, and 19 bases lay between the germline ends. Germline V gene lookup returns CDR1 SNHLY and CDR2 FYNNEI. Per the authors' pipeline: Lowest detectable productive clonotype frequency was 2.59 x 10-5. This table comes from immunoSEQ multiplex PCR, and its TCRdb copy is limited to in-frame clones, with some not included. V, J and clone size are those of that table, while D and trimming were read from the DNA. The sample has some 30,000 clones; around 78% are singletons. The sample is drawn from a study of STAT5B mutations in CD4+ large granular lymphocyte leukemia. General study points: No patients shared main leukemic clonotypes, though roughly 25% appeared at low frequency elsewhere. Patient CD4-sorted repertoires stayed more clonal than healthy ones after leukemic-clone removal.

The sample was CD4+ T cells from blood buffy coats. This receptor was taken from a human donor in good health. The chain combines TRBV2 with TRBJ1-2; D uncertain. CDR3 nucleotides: TGTGCCAGCGGTATAACGGTCTTAGTCGATGGCTACACCTTC. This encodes CASGITVLVDGYTF.